A single sample is the source of the 27 T cell receptor beta chains below, sequenced in a study of shared clonotypes between healthy human individuals. CD45RO negativity and positive selection for CCR7 defined naive CD8 cells, a population that excluded terminally differentiated effector memory CD45RA+ cells. Assay: immunoSEQ multiplex PCR; the TCRdb copy retains only in-frame clones and omits some. Here the sample spans around 1.9 million clones, about 92% being singletons. The specimen was naive CD8+ T cells from PBMCs. The receptors derive from a man younger than 35 in good health. Some clones in this sample may be carry-over from other donors' samples.

This chain joins TRBV6-4 and TRBJ2-7; no clear D. Germline V gives CDR1 MRHNA, CDR2 SNTAGT. There are 10 residues in the CDR3. With 5 bases removed from V and 3 bases from J, the gap between germline ends came to 2 bases. For the CDR3, the DNA is TGTGCCAGCAGTCACTACGAGCAGTACTTC. It encodes CASSHYEQYF.

For this clone: Other DNA sequences in this sample translate to the same CDR3. The V call is TRBV18, the J call TRBJ2-2, with no clear D. V dropped 2 bases and J dropped 6 bases, with 4 bases sitting between them. The germline V gene has CDR1 KGHSH and CDR2 LQKENI. This CDR3 contains 12 residues. The CDR3 region has the DNA TGTGCCAGCTCACCAGGGCCCGGGGAGCTGTTTTTT. As protein: CASSPGPGELFF. The whole variable domain, filled in from reference TRBV18 and TRBJ2-2, reads NAGVMQNPRHLVRRRGQEARLRCSPMKGHSHVYWYRQLPEEGLKFMVYLQKENIIDESGMPKERFSAEFPKEGPSILRIQQVVRGDSAAYFCASSPGPGELFFGEGSRLTVL.

The genes are TRBV9 and TRBJ2-3; D gene unclear. Germline V gene data show CDR1 as SGDLS and CDR2 as YYNGEE. The ends were cut back, 4 bases at V and 2 bases at J, with 14 bases in the middle. The CDR3 is 15 residues long. This CDR3 is CASSTPDSLTDTQYF. The CDR3 nucleotides read TGTGCCAGCAGCACACCCGACTCGCTCACAGATACGCAGTATTTT.

As for this clone: Other DNA sequences in the same sample also yield this CDR3. The genes are TRBV27 and TRBJ2-7, with a weak D call TRBD2 (6 bases). CDR1 is MNHEY and CDR2 is SMNVEV in the germline V gene (reference sequence). CDR3 size: 13 residues. The V gene lost 3 bases and the J gene lost 2 bases, with 8 bases spanning the gap. CDR3 sequence (DNA): TGTGCCAGCAGTTTTGGACTAACCTACGAGCAGTACTTC. Protein sequence: CASSFGLTYEQYF.

V usage is TRBV9 and J usage is TRBJ2-5; 7 bases align to TRBD1. With V trimmed by 3 bases and J by 1 base, 6 bases remained unmatched. This CDR3 comprises 15 residues. The V gene's germline CDR1 is SGDLS and CDR2 YYNGEE. Written as DNA, the CDR3 is TGTGCCAGCAGCGCCGAGACAGGGACCCAAGAGACCCAGTACTTC. Amino acid sequence: CASSAETGTQETQYF.

This sequence joins TRBV6-1 and TRBJ2-5, with D tentatively TRBD1 (6 bases). The CDR3 loop spans 16 amino acids. CDR1 and CDR2 from the germline V gene are MNHNS and SASEGT. The ends were cut back, 2 bases at V and 5 bases at J, with 18 bases in the middle. CDR3: CASSELHRESLETQYF. CDR3 nucleotides: TGTGCCAGCAGTGAATTACACAGGGAGTCATTGGAGACCCAGTACTTC.

The chain couples TRBV29-1 to TRBJ2-5; D not certain. The CDR3 consists of 13 residues. Germline-derived CDR1 and CDR2 are SQVTM and ANQGSEA. Trimming cost V 7 bases and J 3 bases, with 15 bases left between them. In nucleotides, the CDR3 is TGCAGCGGGCCGGCTAGTCCAAAAGAGACCCAGTACTTC. This gives the protein CSGPASPKETQYF.

The V and J genes are TRBV7-3 and TRBJ2-2; 11 bases match TRBD2. V dropped 2 bases and J dropped 4; count of bases not matched to a gene: 6. The length of the CDR3 is 17 residues. Germline assignment: CDR1 SGHTA and CDR2 FQGTGA. CDR3 coding DNA: TGTGCCAGCAGCTTACCTGCCGGGACTAGCGGCACCGGGGAGCTGTTTTTT. Its translation is CASSLPAGTSGTGELFF.

The rearrangement uses TRBV18 and TRBJ1-2; D is perhaps TRBD1 (6 bases). V was clipped by 2 bases and J by 4 bases, with 17 bases between them. There are 16 residues in the CDR3. CDR1 is KGHSH, CDR2 LQKENI, per germline. For the CDR3, the DNA is TGTGCCAGCTCACCAGATTCGGGGGGACAAATCTATGGCTACACCTTC. Translating gives CASSPDSGGQIYGYTF.

The V call is TRBV9, the J call TRBJ2-7; 10 bases map to TRBD1. V was clipped by 0 bases and J by 5 bases; unmatched bases: 5. The length of the CDR3 is 15 residues. In germline, CDR1 is SGDLS, CDR2 YYNGEE. Here the CDR3 DNA reads TGTGCCAGCAGCGTAGGGTGGACAGGGGGTGACGAGCAGTACTTC. Translation: CASSVGWTGGDEQYF.

This clone occurred once. The rearrangement uses TRBV2 and TRBJ1-2; D is unresolved. CDR1 is SNHLY and CDR2 is FYNNEI in the germline V gene. V was trimmed by 5 bases and J by 1 base, leaving 14 bases between them. The CDR3 length is 15 residues. The DNA for the CDR3 is TGTGCCAGCAGTCCTGTCCACGGGGTTAACTATGGCTACACCTTC. Translating gives CASSPVHGVNYGYTF.

This chain uses TRBV30 with TRBJ2-3, with D possibly TRBD2 on 5 matching bases. The CDR3 has 14 residues. V lost 4 bases and J 2 bases, leaving 13 bases between the germline ends. Germline CDR1 reads GTSNPN; CDR2 reads SVGIG (reference sequence). The DNA of the CDR3 is TGTGCCTGGACTCTGGCGGGCGCCACAGATACGCAGTATTTT. The encoded protein is CAWTLAGATDTQYF.

The chain uses TRBV4-3 and TRBJ2-5, with D unclear. This CDR3 comprises 15 residues. CDR1 and CDR2 from the germline V gene are LGHNA and YSLEER. The ends were cut back, 3 bases at V and 2 bases at J, with 13 bases in the middle. CDR3 sequence reads: CASSQYRTWQETQYF. DNA for the CDR3: TGCGCCAGCAGCCAGTATAGGACGTGGCAAGAGACCCAGTACTTC.

The chain joins TRBV10-3 to TRBJ2-1, with 12 positions matching TRBD2. CDR1 and CDR2 from the germline V gene are ENHRY and SYGVKD. V shed 4 bases and J 3 bases; nucleotides not matched to a gene: 4. CDR3 length: 16 amino acids. CDR3 amino acids: CAISAASGRDYNEQFF. The CDR3 DNA is TGTGCCATCAGTGCGGCTAGCGGGAGGGACTACAATGAGCAGTTCTTC.

The V call is TRBV28, the J call TRBJ1-4; the D gene is possibly TRBD1 (5 bases). Per the germline V gene, CDR1 is MDHEN and CDR2 is SYDVKM. V was cut by 3 bases and J by 7 bases, with 12 bases left in between. The CDR3 covers 14 residues. DNA of the CDR3: TGTGCCAGCAGTTTTCGGGGCTTTGGTGAAAAACTGTTTTTT. It specifies CASSFRGFGEKLFF.

This chain uses TRBV9 with TRBJ2-7; no firm D call. CDR3 length: 12 amino acids. With 4 bases removed from V and 2 bases from J, the gap between germline ends came to 7 bases. The germline CDR1 and CDR2 sequences are SGDLS and YYNGEE. CDR3 sequence (DNA): TGTGCCAGCAGCACGCCTACCTACGAGCAGTACTTC. Its translation: CASSTPTYEQYF.

The rearrangement links TRBV2 to TRBJ2-7; D remains ambiguous. The CDR3 runs 16 residues. Deletions cut 0 bases from V and 3 bases from J, with 15 bases between. Looked up from germline, CDR1 is SNHLY and CDR2 is FYNNEI. Here the CDR3 reads CASSEAHTASSYEQYF. The CDR3 DNA sequence: TGTGCCAGCAGTGAAGCGCATACCGCAAGTAGCTACGAGCAGTACTTC.

With regard to this clone: The junction departs from the called germline gene at one end, perhaps through a read error. The rearrangement joins TRBV9 to TRBJ2-1; 13 bases are a match to TRBD2. Per the germline V gene, CDR1 is SGDLS and CDR2 is YYNGEE. This CDR3 comprises 14 residues. CDR3: CASSAGLAGYERFF. CDR3 coding DNA: TGTGCCAGCAGCGCGGGACTAGCGGGATACGAGCGGTTCTTC.

This chain uses TRBV5-6 with TRBJ2-7; D unresolved. The CDR3 loop spans 14 amino acids. Trimming removed 0 bases from V and 3 bases from J, with 10 bases in between. The germline gives CDR1 SGHDT, CDR2 YYEEEE. The CDR3 bases are TGTGCCAGCAGCTTGGGGTCATCCGACTACGAGCAGTACTTC. This encodes CASSLGSSDYEQYF. Together with reference TRBV5-6 and TRBJ2-7, the CDR3 gives the full variable domain: DAGVTQSPTHLIKTRGQQVTLRCSPKSGHDTVSWYQQALGQGPQFIFQYYEEEERQRGNFPDRFSGHQFPNYSSELNVNALLLGDSALYLCASSLGSSDYEQYFGPGTRLTVT.

V and J are TRBV5-1 and TRBJ1-5, with D possibly being TRBD1 (5 bases). V was pared by 5 bases and J by 7 bases, with 13 bases between. Germline loops: CDR1 SGHRS, CDR2 YFSETQ. There are 13 residues in the CDR3. The CDR3 loop reads CASSITWGQPQHF. The CDR3 coding sequence is TGCGCCAGCAGTATAACCTGGGGGCAGCCCCAGCATTTT.

CDR3 DNA: TGTGCCAGCAGTTCGATAACAGGGGATCGCTACGAGCAGTACTTC. It translates to CASSSITGDRYEQYF. The V gene is TRBV27, the J gene TRBJ2-7; 7 nucleotides line up with TRBD1. V dropped 4 bases and J dropped 3; count of bases not matched to a gene: 9. This CDR3 comprises 15 residues. CDR1 is MNHEY and CDR2 is SMNVEV in the germline V gene (reference sequence).

The chain carries TRBV4-3 and TRBJ2-6; D remains unclear. The V end lost 0 bases, the J end lost 1 base, and 16 bases lay between the germline ends. This CDR3 contains 19 residues. Germline V gene sequence: CDR1 LGHNA, CDR2 YSLEER. CDR3 amino acids: CASSQDTRVLLSGANVLTF. In nucleotides, the CDR3 is TGCGCCAGCAGCCAAGATACTCGGGTTCTATTGTCTGGGGCCAACGTCCTGACTTTC.

V usage is TRBV5-6 and J usage is TRBJ2-3; D remains ambiguous. V lost 4 bases, J lost 3 bases, and 15 bases lay in between. This CDR3 is built from 15 residues. CDR1 is SGHDT, CDR2 YYEEEE, per germline. CDR3 sequence: CASSPFPGPTDTQYF. CDR3 sequence (DNA): TGTGCCAGCAGCCCATTTCCGGGCCCAACAGATACGCAGTATTTT.

This chain links TRBV7-9 with TRBJ2-1; a weak D match, TRBD2 (6 bases). Germline lookup yields CDR1 SEHNR and CDR2 FQNEAQ (reference sequence). Trimming shortened V by 0 bases and J by 4 bases, and 16 bases separated the two germline ends. This CDR3 has 17 residues. This CDR3 reads CASSLAYVRETYNEQFF. In DNA form, the CDR3 reads TGTGCCAGCAGCTTAGCGTATGTCCGGGAGACTTACAATGAGCAGTTCTTC.

V gene TRBV28 combines with J gene TRBJ2-7; 8 nucleotides agree with TRBD2. Germline CDR1 and CDR2: MDHEN and SYDVKM. The ends lost 7 bases at V and 3 bases at J; junction bases unmatched: 11. The length of the CDR3 is 15 residues. CDR3 nucleotides: TGTGCCAGCACTCTTCGGGGGGGGACATTCTACGAGCAGTACTTC. It codes for CASTLRGGTFYEQYF.

This chain uses TRBV6-5 with TRBJ2-1, with 11 bases identical to TRBD2. The germline V gene encodes CDR1 MNHEY and CDR2 SVGAGI. Trimming took 6 bases from V and 9 from J; bases not matched to a gene: 10. CDR3 length: 15 residues. CDR3 nucleotide sequence: TGTGCCAGCAGCCTCGGGACTAGCGGAATAAGTGAGCAGTTCTTC. The encoded protein is CASSLGTSGISEQFF.

The gene calls are TRBV27 and TRBJ2-6; D unclear. The CDR3 is 15 amino acids. CDR1 and CDR2 (germline): MNHEY, SMNVEV (reference sequence). V lost 7 bases and J 2 bases, leaving 12 bases between the germline ends. The CDR3: CASTMRATGANVLTF. CDR3 bases: TGTGCCAGCACCATGCGAGCTACTGGGGCCAACGTCCTGACTTTC.